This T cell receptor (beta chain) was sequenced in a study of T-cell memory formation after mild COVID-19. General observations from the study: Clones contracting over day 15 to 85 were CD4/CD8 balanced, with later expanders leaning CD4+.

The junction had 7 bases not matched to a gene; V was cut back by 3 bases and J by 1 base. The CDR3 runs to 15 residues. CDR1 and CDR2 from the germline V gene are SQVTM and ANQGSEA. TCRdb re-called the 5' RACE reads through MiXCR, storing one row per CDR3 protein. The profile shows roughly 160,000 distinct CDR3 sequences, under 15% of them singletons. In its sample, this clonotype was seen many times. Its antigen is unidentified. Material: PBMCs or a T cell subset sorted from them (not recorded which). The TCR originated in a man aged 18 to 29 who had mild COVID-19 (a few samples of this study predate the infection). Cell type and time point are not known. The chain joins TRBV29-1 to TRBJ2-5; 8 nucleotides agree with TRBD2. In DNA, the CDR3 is TGCAGCGTTGATATTGTCGGGGGGGCCCAAGAGACCCAGTACTTC. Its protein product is CSVDIVGGAQETQYF. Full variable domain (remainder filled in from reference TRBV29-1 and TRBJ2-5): SAVISQKPSRDICQRGTSLTIQCQVDSQVTMMFWYRQQPGQSLTLIATANQGSEATYESGFVIDKFPISRPNLTFSTLTVSNMSPEDSSIYLCSVDIVGGAQETQYFGPGTRLLVL.